This entry lists 24 T cell receptor beta chains sequenced from one sample in a study of cytomegalovirus exposure and HLA in healthy donors. Both 60 Vbeta primers and 13 Jbeta primers went into the PCR. Method: immunoSEQ multiplex PCR; TCRdb's copy keeps in-frame clones and lacks some. The data hold about 130,000 clones, with 77% observed a single time. Sequencing was done on a sample of PBMCs. These receptors came from a young man in good health and CMV-seronegative.

The chain uses TRBV10-3 and TRBJ2-1, with D tentatively TRBD1 (6 bases). Trimming stripped 0 bases from V and 1 base from J, with 10 bases between. The CDR3 totals 16 residues. Germline assignment: CDR1 ENHRY and CDR2 SYGVKD. The CDR3 protein is CAISESTGYSYNEQFF. CDR3 nucleotide sequence: TGTGCCATCAGTGAGTCGACAGGATATTCCTACAATGAGCAGTTCTTC.

The chain combines TRBV10-2 with TRBJ2-3, with TRBD2 matching 11 bases. CDR3 length: 16 amino acids. After removal of 6 bases from V and 6 bases from J, the junction contained 11 bases not matched to a gene. Per the germline V gene, CDR1 is WSHSY and CDR2 is SAAADI. CDR3 residues: CASSADRLAGGDTQYF. The CDR3 DNA follows: TGCGCCAGCAGCGCCGATAGGCTAGCGGGAGGTGATACGCAGTATTTT.

The chain joins TRBV6-4 to TRBJ2-7; 11 bases fit TRBD1. This CDR3 spans 14 amino acids. After removal of 6 bases from V and 1 base from J, the junction contained 2 bases not matched to a gene. CDR1 and CDR2 from the germline V gene are MRHNA and SNTAGT. In nucleotides, the CDR3 is TGTGCCAGCAGCCGGGACAGGGGGTCCTACGAGCAGTACTTC. It codes for CASSRDRGSYEQYF.

The rearrangement joins TRBV5-1 to TRBJ1-1; TRBD1 agrees at 7 bases. Germline assignment: CDR1 SGHRS and CDR2 YFSETQ. The CDR3 runs 13 residues. V was clipped by 4 bases and J by 5 bases; unmatched bases: 5. This CDR3 is CASSLPRGTEAFF. Written as DNA, the CDR3 is TGCGCCAGCAGCCTCCCCAGGGGGACTGAAGCTTTCTTT.

The chain couples TRBV4-1 to TRBJ2-7, with 12 positions matching TRBD1. The CDR3 has 16 amino acids. V was pared by 1 base and J by 2 bases, with 3 bases of the junction left unmatched. From germline, CDR1 is MGHRA and CDR2 YSYEKL. The CDR3: CASSQGDRGLAYEQYF. The CDR3 DNA is TGCGCCAGCAGCCAAGGGGACAGGGGGCTTGCCTACGAGCAGTACTTC.

The CDR3 nucleotides read TGTGCCAGCAGTTTAGAGGGGGGCACAGATACGCAGTATTTT. Its translation: CASSLEGGTDTQYF. V gene TRBV27 combines with J gene TRBJ2-3; TRBD1 might be the D (6 bases). V was pared by 2 bases and J by 1 base, with 7 bases between. Per germline, CDR1 MNHEY and CDR2 SMNVEV (reference sequence). CDR3 length equals 14 residues.

The chain carries TRBV10-3 and TRBJ2-2; the D is unclear. CDR1 is ENHRY, CDR2 SYGVKD, per germline. This CDR3 region has 14 residues. Trimming left V 7 bases short and J 0 bases short, with 9 bases between. CDR3 in amino acids: CAIMGAANTGELFF. The CDR3 DNA is TGTGCCATCATGGGCGCCGCGAACACCGGGGAGCTGTTTTTT.

This chain uses TRBV27 with TRBJ2-7; TRBD1 aligns across 9 bases. Germline V gene data show CDR1 as MNHEY and CDR2 as SMNVEV (reference sequence). The V segment lost 5 bases and the J segment 1 base; nucleotides outside the gene matches: 6. This CDR3 contains 15 residues. In DNA, the CDR3 is TGTGCCAGCAGTAAGGGACAGGGTTCTTCCTACGAGCAGTACTTC. Its translation: CASSKGQGSSYEQYF.

The chain uses TRBV28 and TRBJ1-2; unclear D gene. This CDR3 spans 16 amino acids. Deletions cut 2 bases from V and 8 bases from J, with 21 bases between. In germline, CDR1 is MDHEN, CDR2 SYDVKM. CDR3 sequence reads: CASSLEPPVGVWGYTF. CDR3 bases: TGTGCCAGCAGTTTAGAGCCGCCTGTCGGGGTTTGGGGCTACACCTTC.

This chain joins TRBV4-1 and TRBJ2-1, with TRBD1 as a possible D gene (6 bases). Germline V gives CDR1 MGHRA, CDR2 YSYEKL. The CDR3 loop spans 15 amino acids. Trimming stripped 0 bases from V and 4 bases from J, with 10 bases between. The CDR3 region is CASSQDRGPYNEQFF. The DNA for the CDR3 is TGCGCCAGCAGCCAAGACAGGGGTCCGTACAATGAGCAGTTCTTC.

The rearrangement joins TRBV2 to TRBJ1-2; D might be TRBD1 (5 bases). Germline V gene data show CDR1 as SNHLY and CDR2 as FYNNEI. Trimming took 11 bases from V and 1 from J, leaving 17 bases between them. The CDR3 extends over 14 amino acids. The CDR3 region is CALGAGQNNYGYTF. The CDR3 coding sequence is TGTGCCCTTGGGGCAGGGCAAAATAACTATGGCTACACCTTC.

This clone was detected only a few times. The chain is built from TRBV6-5 and TRBJ2-7, with 10 bases aligning to TRBD1. The CDR3 has 15 residues. V lost 2 bases and J lost 6; bases outside the gene matches: 7. CDR1 and CDR2 from the germline V gene are MNHEY and SVGAGI. The CDR3 spells CASSYADRGLFEQYF. In DNA, the CDR3 is TGTGCCAGCAGTTACGCGGACAGGGGGTTGTTCGAGCAGTACTTC.

The rearrangement links TRBV2 to TRBJ1-3; D might be TRBD1 (5 bases). From germline, CDR1 is SNHLY and CDR2 FYNNEI. The germline V and J ends were trimmed by 10 bases and 2 bases, with 9 bases remaining between them. The CDR3 is made up of 12 amino acids. CDR3 in amino acids: CATAGPGNTIYF. CDR3 DNA sequence: TGTGCCACCGCAGGGCCTGGAAACACCATATATTTT.

The V call is TRBV5-4, the J call TRBJ2-7, with a weak D call TRBD2 (7 bases). The V and J ends lost 4 bases and 3 bases respectively, with 14 bases between them. This CDR3 is built from 14 residues. Germline assignment: CDR1 SGHNT and CDR2 YYREEE (reference sequence). CDR3 DNA: TGTGCCAGCAGCGAGGGGGGGAAACTCTACGAGCAGTACTTC. Its protein product is CASSEGGKLYEQYF.

This clone was detected once. This rearrangement joins TRBV19 to TRBJ1-1; D is unclear. The CDR3 is made up of 13 amino acids. Germline CDR1 reads LNHDA; CDR2 reads SQIVND (reference sequence). Between the trimmed V and J ends, which lost 3 bases and 5 bases, there was a span of 10 bases. The CDR3 DNA reads TGTGCCAGTAGTATCCAGCTGAGGACTGAAGCTTTCTTT. The encoded protein is CASSIQLRTEAFF.

J is TRBJ2-3 and V is TRBV5-6; 8 nucleotides align to TRBD2. The CDR3 loop spans 16 amino acids. Germline CDR1 and CDR2: SGHDT and YYEEEE. V dropped 0 bases and J dropped 2; count of bases not matched to a gene: 5. The CDR3 is CASSLGSGSITDTQYF. Here the CDR3 DNA reads TGTGCCAGCAGCTTGGGGAGCGGGAGCATCACAGATACGCAGTATTTT.

The V and J genes are TRBV2 and TRBJ2-5, with D maybe TRBD1 (5 bases). V was clipped by 8 bases and J by 3 bases, with 10 bases between them. Looked up from germline, CDR1 is SNHLY and CDR2 is FYNNEI. CDR3 length: 12 residues. The chain's CDR3 is CASGRVEETQYF. In nucleotides, the CDR3 is TGTGCCAGCGGCAGGGTGGAAGAGACCCAGTACTTC.

V is TRBV25-1 and J is TRBJ2-7; the D gene is possibly TRBD1 (5 bases). Trimming pared 2 bases from V and 2 bases from J, leaving 16 bases between. Per the germline V gene, CDR1 is MGHDK and CDR2 is SYGVNS. CDR3 size: 16 residues. The CDR3 sequence is CASSELGQSGTYEQYF. The CDR3 coding sequence is TGTGCCAGCAGTGAACTTGGGCAGTCAGGGACCTACGAGCAGTACTTC.

This sequence joins TRBV5-1 and TRBJ2-5, with no clear D. The CDR3 has 13 residues. Trimming shortened V by 4 bases and J by 1 base, and 8 bases separated the two germline ends. CDR1 is SGHRS and CDR2 is YFSETQ in the germline V gene. The chain's CDR3 is CASSRLGQETQYF. The DNA of the CDR3 is TGCGCCAGCAGCCGTCTAGGCCAAGAGACCCAGTACTTC.

For the CDR3, the DNA is TGTGCAAGTCGCTTAGTTGCCAGGAGGGAGAACACTGAAGCTTTCTTT. Residues: CASRLVARRENTEAFF. The chain uses TRBV12-2 and TRBJ1-1. TRBV12-2 is shown as a pseudogene. The CDR3 contains 16 residues.

In this sample, this clone turned up once. This sequence joins TRBV5-4 and TRBJ1-1; D unclear. Per germline, CDR1 SGHNT and CDR2 YYREEE (reference sequence). V was shortened by 2 bases and J by 1 base, with 9 bases between the two germline ends. The CDR3 totals 14 residues. The DNA for the CDR3 is TGTGCCAGCAGCTTAACAGAAAAGAACACTGAAGCTTTCTTT. Its protein product is CASSLTEKNTEAFF.

The rearrangement links TRBV29-1 to TRBJ1-5; 9 nucleotides align to TRBD1. From germline, CDR1 is SQVTM and CDR2 ANQGSEA. This CDR3 is 14 amino acids long. The ends lost 4 bases at V and 2 bases at J; junction bases unmatched: 3. DNA of the CDR3: TGCAGCGTTGCGGGACAGGGAGGCAATCAGCCCCAGCATTTT. This encodes CSVAGQGGNQPQHF. The full variable domain, its missing parts supplied by reference TRBV29-1 and TRBJ1-5, is SAVISQKPSRDICQRGTSLTIQCQVDSQVTMMFWYRQQPGQSLTLIATANQGSEATYESGFVIDKFPISRPNLTFSTLTVSNMSPEDSSIYLCSVAGQGGNQPQHFGDGTRLSIL.

The gene calls are TRBV15 and TRBJ2-2; D uncertain. CDR3 length: 15 amino acids. Germline CDR1 is LNHNV and CDR2 is YYDKDF (reference sequence). Deletions cut 1 base from V and 6 bases from J, with 12 bases between. For the CDR3, the DNA is TGTGCCACCAGCAGAGTTGGCCTCTTGGCCGGGGAGCTGTTTTTT. Translated: CATSRVGLLAGELFF.

The chain combines TRBV9 with TRBJ2-7, with 9 nucleotides matching TRBD1. The trim removed 0 bases at V and 3 bases at J, leaving 4 bases unmatched. The CDR3 runs to 15 residues. CDR1 is SGDLS and CDR2 is YYNGEE in the germline V gene. The CDR3 region has the DNA TGTGCCAGCAGCGTAGGATGGGACAGGGACTACGAGCAGTACTTC. Protein product: CASSVGWDRDYEQYF.